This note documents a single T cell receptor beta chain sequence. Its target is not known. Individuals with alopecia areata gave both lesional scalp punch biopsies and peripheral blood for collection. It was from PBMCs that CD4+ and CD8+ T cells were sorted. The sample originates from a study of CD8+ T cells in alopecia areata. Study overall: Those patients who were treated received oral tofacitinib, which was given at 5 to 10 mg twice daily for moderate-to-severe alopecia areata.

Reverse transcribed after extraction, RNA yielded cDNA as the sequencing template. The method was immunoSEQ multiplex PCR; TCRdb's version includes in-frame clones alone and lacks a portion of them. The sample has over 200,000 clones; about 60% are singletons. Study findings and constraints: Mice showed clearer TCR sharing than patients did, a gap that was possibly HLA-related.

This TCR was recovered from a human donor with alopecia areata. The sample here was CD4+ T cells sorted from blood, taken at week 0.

CDR3 sequence: CASSSGTDEQYF. The CDR3 DNA follows: TGCGCCAGCAGCTCAGGGACGGACGAGCAGTACTTC. The V and J genes are TRBV5-1 and TRBJ2-7; D may be TRBD1 or TRBD2 (5 bases each). In germline, CDR1 is SGHRS, CDR2 YFSETQ. Trimming cost V 3 bases and J 5 bases, with 9 bases left between them. The CDR3 spans 12 residues.